A selection of T cell receptor beta chains follows, all from one sample in a study of Ad26.COV2.S vaccination and SARS-CoV-2 variants. Assay: immunoSEQ multiplex PCR; the TCRdb copy retains only in-frame clones and omits some. Of more than 400,000 clones listed, over 80% are singletons. The starting material was peripheral blood, obtained in a trial of Ad26.COV2.S vaccine versus placebo. The receptors come from a person aged 18-60 years who received the Ad26.COV2.S COVID-19 vaccine or a placebo. The CDR3 runs from the conserved cysteine through the conserved F or W. The D gene is left open where the match is weak. Some rows have no size entry. The others give once, few or many, or a class for an expanded clone.

V gene: TRBV25-1
clone size: -
D gene: -
J gene: TRBJ1-4
CDR3 DNA: TGTGCCAGCAGTGAGAGGGGTGAAAAACTGTTTTTT
CDR3 protein: CASSERGEKLFF

V gene: TRBV29-1
clone size: -
D gene: -
J gene: TRBJ1-2
CDR3 DNA: TGCAGCGCCGGGGAGGGTGGCTACACCTTC
CDR3 protein: CSAGEGGYTF

V gene: TRBV7-2
clone size: few
D gene: TRBD1
J gene: TRBJ2-5
CDR3 DNA: TGTGCCAGCAGCCCAATTGGGACCAGGGGGTTTGATGGAAAGACCCAGTACTTC
CDR3 protein: CASSPIGTRGFDGKTQYF

V gene: TRBV12-5
clone size: -
D gene: TRBD2
J gene: TRBJ2-1
CDR3 DNA: TGTGCTAGTGGTTTGGGACCTGGACTAGCGGGGGATCTCTTC
CDR3 protein: CASGLGPGLAGDLF

V gene: TRBV3-1/TRBV3-2
clone size: -
D gene: TRBD2
J gene: TRBJ2-7
CDR3 DNA: TGTGCCAGCAGCCCCGGGACTAGTAAGGACTACGAGCAGTACTTC
CDR3 protein: CASSPGTSKDYEQYF

V gene: TRBV21-1
clone size: -
D gene: -
J gene: TRBJ2-2
CDR3 DNA: TGTGCCAGCAGCAACGCGGGGACTAGCGGGGGGGCCCATGATATTGTGACCGGGGAGCTGTTTTTT
CDR3 protein: CASSNAGTSGGAHDIVTGELFF

V gene: TRBV4-1
clone size: -
D gene: -
J gene: TRBJ1-1
CDR3 DNA: TGCGCCAGCAGCCAAGATCTGGCGGGTAGGGCTGAAGCTTTCTTT
CDR3 protein: CASSQDLAGRAEAFF

V gene: TRBV4-1
clone size: -
D gene: -
J gene: TRBJ1-1
CDR3 DNA: TGCGCCAGCAGCTTCAGTGATGTATCGTTGAACACTGAAGCTTTCTTT
CDR3 protein: CASSFSDVSLNTEAFF

V gene: TRBV11-3
clone size: -
D gene: TRBD1
J gene: TRBJ2-1
CDR3 DNA: TGTGCCAGCAGCTTAGATGGGACAGGGGCGTCCAGTGAGCAGTTCTTC
CDR3 protein: CASSLDGTGASSEQFF

V gene: TRBV9
clone size: once
D gene: -
J gene: TRBJ2-1
CDR3 DNA: TGTGCCAGCAGCGTAGCTACCTCCGGAGTAGTCGATGAGCAGTTCTTC
CDR3 protein: CASSVATSGVVDEQFF

V gene: TRBV15
clone size: -
D gene: -
J gene: TRBJ1-4
CDR3 DNA: TGTGCCACCAGCAGCAGAGCAACTAATGAAAAACTGTTTTTT
CDR3 protein: CATSSRATNEKLFF

V gene: TRBV6-5
clone size: -
D gene: TRBD1
J gene: TRBJ2-7
CDR3 DNA: TGTGCCAGCAGTTACTCAGGACAGGGAGGATCCTACGAGCAGTACTTC
CDR3 protein: CASSYSGQGGSYEQYF

V gene: TRBV5-1
clone size: -
D gene: -
J gene: TRBJ1-1
CDR3 DNA: TGCGCCAGCAGCCCCGAAGGGATGAACACTGAAGCTTTCTTT
CDR3 protein: CASSPEGMNTEAFF

V gene: TRBV4-1
clone size: -
D gene: -
J gene: TRBJ2-7
CDR3 DNA: TGCGCCAGCAGCAATAGCTACAGCTCCTACGAGCAGTACTTC
CDR3 protein: CASSNSYSSYEQYF

V gene: TRBV5-4
clone size: -
D gene: -
J gene: TRBJ2-2
CDR3 DNA: TGTGCCAGCAGCTCACCGGGACTCCGATCCGGGGAGCTGTTTTTT
CDR3 protein: CASSSPGLRSGELFF

V gene: TRBV18
clone size: -
D gene: -
J gene: TRBJ2-1
CDR3 DNA: TGTGCCAGCTCACCACCGGATCGGACTAAGTCCCACAATGAGCAGTTCTTC
CDR3 protein: CASSPPDRTKSHNEQFF

V gene: TRBV12-5
clone size: -
D gene: -
J gene: TRBJ1-3
CDR3 DNA: TGTGCTAGTGGGACTCACTCTGGAAACACCATATATTTT
CDR3 protein: CASGTHSGNTIYF